This TCR beta chain is from a study of T cell repertoires in cytomegalovirus infection. On the study more broadly: HLA-B-restricted CMV epitopes that are well studied were used alongside recently identified HLA-C-restricted ones. Carrying CMV and the relevant HLA type showed in public TCR beta signatures.

The CDR3 has 17 residues. The V and J ends lost 2 bases and 2 bases, in that order; junction bases with no gene match: 9. Germline V gene sequence: CDR1 GTSNPN, CDR2 SVGIG (reference sequence). Study-level findings and limits: Summed frequency of public TCR beta families distinguished CMV carriers with the relevant HLA. Dominating the ex vivo response were TCR beta clonotypes that were CMV-specific and HLA-C-restricted.

This clonotype showed up just once. Its antigen is unidentified. TCRdb recomputed calls from the reads with MiXCR, one row per CDR3 protein. Among about 360,000 distinct CDR3 sequences listed, roughly 36% were seen once. This sequence was found in a human donor in good health (CMV status not recorded). Some clones in this sample may be carry-over from other donors' samples. The V and J genes are TRBV30 and TRBJ1-5; 10 bases fit TRBD1. The sequencing used cultured PBMCs, collected from culture after CMV antigen stimulation. In DNA form, the CDR3 reads TGTGCCTGGAGTCTAAGACCGGGGACAGGGGGCAATCAGCCCCAGCATTTT. Translation: CAWSLRPGTGGNQPQHF.